This T cell receptor beta chain was sequenced during a study of OX40 agonist ivuxolimab in advanced cancers. At the level of the study: The patients received ivuxolimab by intravenous route every 2 weeks at 0.01 to 10 mg/kg.

Profiling relied on immunoSEQ multiplex PCR, and the TCRdb table lists in-frame clones only, not all of them. The sample consists of around 150,000 clones, 90% of them appearing once. Germline-derived CDR1 and CDR2 are SGDLS and YYNGEE. V was pared by 0 bases and J by 4 bases, with 0 bases of the junction left unmatched. There are 14 residues in the CDR3. As regards this clone: This specimen includes other DNA sequences encoding the same CDR3.

Here the sequenced sample was CD4+ or CD8+ T cells sorted from blood, taken in a trial of the OX40 agonist ivuxolimab. This sequence joins TRBV9 and TRBJ1-4; 7 bases match TRBD1. The TCR was taken from an adult with an advanced solid tumor such as melanoma, head and neck, liver or kidney cancer. CDR3 loop: CASSVAGGNEKLFF. DNA of the CDR3: TGTGCCAGCAGCGTAGCAGGGGGTAATGAAAAACTGTTTTTT.